A selection of T cell receptor beta chains follows, all from one sample in a study of control samples from healthy donors and cancer patients. Method: immunoSEQ multiplex PCR; TCRdb's copy keeps in-frame clones and lacks some. The table records around 140,000 clones, more than 85% of them present only once. Sample: blood. The source is a man aged 25 to 40 in good health. Both conserved end residues are part of each CDR3. The D gene is left open where the match is weak. The size field is filled for only some rows; it gives once, few, many or a size class.

DNA: TGTGCCAGCAGCTTGCGCCCAGCCTACGAGCAGTACTTC
CDR3: CASSLRPAYEQYF
D: .
J: TRBJ2-7
V: TRBV5-6
size: few

DNA: TGTGCCAGCAGCCGAGGGGCTCCCTCGGGCTATGGCTACACCTTC
CDR3: CASSRGAPSGYGYTF
D: .
J: TRBJ1-2
V: TRBV7-9
size: once

DNA: TGCGCCAGCAGCCACGACGTAACCTACGAGCAGTACTTC
CDR3: CASSHDVTYEQYF
D: .
J: TRBJ2-7
V: TRBV4-1
size: .

DNA: TGTGCCAGCAGTGAATGGGTGGGGGCAAGCGACGAGCAGTACTTC
CDR3: CASSEWVGASDEQYF
D: .
J: TRBJ2-7
V: TRBV25-1
size: .

DNA: TGTGCCAGCAGCGGGTACTACAATGAGCAGTTCTTC
CDR3: CASSGYYNEQFF
D: .
J: TRBJ2-1
V: TRBV5-4
size: few

DNA: TGTGCCAGCACCGGGACCAGCTCCTATAATTCACCCCTCCACTTT
CDR3: CASTGTSSYNSPLHF
D: .
J: TRBJ1-6
V: TRBV2
size: .

DNA: TGTGCCAGCAGCGGGGCGGAAGGAACTAGCACAGATACGCAGTATTTT
CDR3: CASSGAEGTSTDTQYF
D: .
J: TRBJ2-3
V: TRBV9
size: .

DNA: TGTGCCAGCAGCCCCCGGTACTCCTACGAGCAGTACTTC
CDR3: CASSPRYSYEQYF
D: .
J: TRBJ2-7
V: TRBV14
size: .

DNA: TGCGCCAGCAGTGGAGGGGGCACTGAAGCTTTCTTT
CDR3: CASSGGGTEAFF
D: .
J: TRBJ1-1
V: TRBV10-1
size: .

DNA: TGCGCCAGCAGCCAAGCCGGGACAGGGTCCTACGAGCAGTACTTC
CDR3: CASSQAGTGSYEQYF
D: TRBD1
J: TRBJ2-7
V: TRBV4-1
size: once

DNA: TGTGCCAGCAGCTTACTCGGACAGGGCGATGGCTACACCTTC
CDR3: CASSLLGQGDGYTF
D: TRBD1
J: TRBJ1-2
V: TRBV7-8
size: .

DNA: TGTGCCAGTAACAGGGGGCCAGTCGAGACCCAGTACTTC
CDR3: CASNRGPVETQYF
D: TRBD1
J: TRBJ2-5
V: TRBV19
size: .

DNA: TGTGCCAGCAGCCCCCGCCCGGGACCTCTGAACACTGAAGCTTTCTTT
CDR3: CASSPRPGPLNTEAFF
D: .
J: TRBJ1-1
V: TRBV6-6
size: .

DNA: TGTGCCAGCAGTATGACTAGTCATGAGCAGTTCTTC
CDR3: CASSMTSHEQFF
D: .
J: TRBJ2-1
V: TRBV2
size: .

DNA: TGTGCCAGCAACTCTGGGACAGGCTATGGCTACACCTTC
CDR3: CASNSGTGYGYTF
D: TRBD1
J: TRBJ1-2
V: TRBV7-9
size: .

DNA: TGTGCCAGCAGCGTAGGTTGGGGATCCACTGAAGCTTTCTTT
CDR3: CASSVGWGSTEAFF
D: .
J: TRBJ1-1
V: TRBV9
size: .

DNA: TGTGCCAGCAGTTACGACAGCAACACTGAAGCTTTCTTT
CDR3: CASSYDSNTEAFF
D: .
J: TRBJ1-1
V: TRBV6-5
size: .

DNA: TGCGCCAGCAGCTCCAGGGGCGAGCAGTTCTTC
CDR3: CASSSRGEQFF
D: .
J: TRBJ2-1
V: TRBV5-1
size: .

DNA: TGCGCCAGCAGCCAAGGTGACAGGGCCGAGCAGTACTTC
CDR3: CASSQGDRAEQYF
D: TRBD1
J: TRBJ2-7
V: TRBV5-1
size: .

DNA: TGTGCCAGCAGTCCCAAACAGGGAACTAATGAAAAACTGTTTTTT
CDR3: CASSPKQGTNEKLFF
D: .
J: TRBJ1-4
V: TRBV6-5
size: .

DNA: TGTGCCAGCAGTGAGGTCCCGACAGGGTCGTCGCAGTATTTT
CDR3: CASSEVPTGSSQYF
D: TRBD1
J: TRBJ2-3
V: TRBV2
size: .

DNA: TGTGCCAGTAGTATGTCGGACAGGGGCGGCGAAAAACTGTTTTTT
CDR3: CASSMSDRGGEKLFF
D: TRBD1
J: TRBJ1-4
V: TRBV19
size: .

DNA: TGTGCCAGTAGTAATGGCGACCGCTATGGCTACACCTTC
CDR3: CASSNGDRYGYTF
D: .
J: TRBJ1-2
V: TRBV19
size: .

DNA: TGTGCCAGCAGTGAAGCGGATTTTAGCTATGGCTACACCTTC
CDR3: CASSEADFSYGYTF
D: .
J: TRBJ1-2
V: TRBV6-1
size: .

DNA: TGTGCCTGGAGCCTTAGGACAGGGGGGAATGAAAAACTGTTTTTT
CDR3: CAWSLRTGGNEKLFF
D: TRBD1
J: TRBJ1-4
V: TRBV30
size: .

DNA: TGTGCCAGCAGCTTCTTGAATGTCGGGACTAGCCTGAGAGATGAGCAGTTCTTC
CDR3: CASSFLNVGTSLRDEQFF
D: TRBD2
J: TRBJ2-1
V: TRBV5-6
size: .

DNA: TGCGCCAGCAGTGACCCCGGGGGGCCCAATCAGCCCCAGCATTTT
CDR3: CASSDPGGPNQPQHF
D: .
J: TRBJ1-5
V: TRBV10-2
size: once

DNA: TGTGCCAGCAGCCCCCTCCTAGCGGGCGCCTACGAGCAGTACTTC
CDR3: CASSPLLAGAYEQYF
D: TRBD2
J: TRBJ2-7
V: TRBV4-2
size: .

DNA: TGTGCCAGCAGGTCGACAGGGACATATGGGACCCAGTACTTC
CDR3: CASRSTGTYGTQYF
D: TRBD1
J: TRBJ2-5
V: TRBV28
size: .

DNA: TGTGCCAGCAGCCCTTCCTGGGGGGAAACTCAGTTCTTC
CDR3: CASSPSWGETQFF
D: .
J: TRBJ2-1
V: TRBV3-1/TRBV3-2
size: .

DNA: TGCAGCGTTGAGGTATCGGATGAAAAACTGTTTTTT
CDR3: CSVEVSDEKLFF
D: .
J: TRBJ1-4
V: TRBV29-1
size: .

DNA: TGTGCCAGCAGTTTAATTGGGATAACTTCACCCCTCCACTTT
CDR3: CASSLIGITSPLHF
D: .
J: TRBJ1-6
V: TRBV27
size: .

DNA: TGTGCCAGCAGTTTACGAACAGGGCATCAGCCCCAGCATTTT
CDR3: CASSLRTGHQPQHF
D: .
J: TRBJ1-5
V: TRBV28
size: .

DNA: TGTGCCAGCATTGGACAGGGGGCGTACGAGCAGTACTTC
CDR3: CASIGQGAYEQYF
D: TRBD1
J: TRBJ2-7
V: TRBV6-5
size: once

DNA: TGTGCCAGCTCACTCAAGGGGGGCCAGTCCTACGAGCAGTACTTC
CDR3: CASSLKGGQSYEQYF
D: .
J: TRBJ2-7
V: TRBV18
size: .

DNA: TGTGCCAGCAGTTTAGGTACAGGGTTGGAGCAGTACTTC
CDR3: CASSLGTGLEQYF
D: .
J: TRBJ2-7
V: TRBV27
size: .

DNA: TGTGCCAGCAGCCCCCGATCTACAGGGAACGGCCAGCCCCAGCATTTT
CDR3: CASSPRSTGNGQPQHF
D: .
J: TRBJ1-5
V: TRBV6-6
size: .

DNA: TGTGCCAGCAGCCCTACGGAGGGGCACTATGGCTACACCTTC
CDR3: CASSPTEGHYGYTF
D: .
J: TRBJ1-2
V: TRBV3-1/TRBV3-2
size: .

DNA: TGTGCCAGCAGCACCCGCGCTAGCGGGGAACTAGCCAAAAACATTCAGTACTTC
CDR3: CASSTRASGELAKNIQYF
D: TRBD2
J: TRBJ2-4
V: TRBV13
size: .

DNA: TGTGCCAGCAGTTTCGGGAGGGGACGCCCCGACGAGCAGTACTTC
CDR3: CASSFGRGRPDEQYF
D: TRBD2
J: TRBJ2-7
V: TRBV27
size: .

DNA: TGTGCCTGGGGGCTAGTTGATGGCTACACCTTC
CDR3: CAWGLVDGYTF
D: .
J: TRBJ1-2
V: TRBV30
size: .

DNA: TGCGCCAGCAGCCAGAACGGTTATGGCTACACCTTC
CDR3: CASSQNGYGYTF
D: .
J: TRBJ1-2
V: TRBV4-1
size: few

DNA: TGCGCCAGCAGCCCTCTGGGGGACAGGACCTACGAGCAGTACTTC
CDR3: CASSPLGDRTYEQYF
D: TRBD1
J: TRBJ2-7
V: TRBV5-1
size: .

DNA: TGTGCCAGCAGTTTAATGGGGACACCGAACGAGCAGTACTTC
CDR3: CASSLMGTPNEQYF
D: .
J: TRBJ2-7
V: TRBV6-2/TRBV6-3
size: .

DNA: TGTGCCAGCAGTTACCCGCCATGGGACAGTACGGCCGGGGAGCTGTTTTTT
CDR3: CASSYPPWDSTAGELFF
D: TRBD1
J: TRBJ2-2
V: TRBV6-2/TRBV6-3
size: .

DNA: TGTGCCAGCAGCCCAGGAAGTCTGAGCAATCAGCCCCAGCATTTT
CDR3: CASSPGSLSNQPQHF
D: .
J: TRBJ1-5
V: TRBV6-5
size: .

DNA: TGTGCCACCCGACAGGGCTATGGCTACACCTTC
CDR3: CATRQGYGYTF
D: TRBD1
J: TRBJ1-2
V: TRBV6-5
size: .

DNA: TGTGCCAGTAGTATTACCGAGACAGGGGGCGACTATGGCTACACCTTC
CDR3: CASSITETGGDYGYTF
D: TRBD1
J: TRBJ1-2
V: TRBV19
size: .

DNA: TGTGCCAGCAGCAAAGGTCTAGCGGGGTACACAGATACGCAGTATTTT
CDR3: CASSKGLAGYTDTQYF
D: TRBD2
J: TRBJ2-3
V: TRBV2
size: .

DNA: TGTGCCAGCAGTTCGAGGCGGGGGGGCTCCTACAATGAGCAGTTCTTC
CDR3: CASSSRRGGSYNEQFF
D: TRBD2
J: TRBJ2-1
V: TRBV7-2
size: once

DNA: TGTGCCAGTCGGTACTCTGGAAACACCATATATTTT
CDR3: CASRYSGNTIYF
D: .
J: TRBJ1-3
V: TRBV19
size: .

DNA: TGTGCCAGCAGTTTATCGACAGGGGGCAGGGAGCAGTACTTC
CDR3: CASSLSTGGREQYF
D: TRBD1
J: TRBJ2-7
V: TRBV27
size: .

DNA: TGTGCCAGCAGCCAAGGTAGCGATGGGTCACCCCTCCACTTT
CDR3: CASSQGSDGSPLHF
D: .
J: TRBJ1-6
V: TRBV14
size: few

DNA: TGCAGCGTTTATTTGGGGGGCCGGAACATTCAGTACTTC
CDR3: CSVYLGGRNIQYF
D: .
J: TRBJ2-4
V: TRBV29-1
size: .

DNA: TGTGCCAGCAGCCCCACGGAGGGGGACAGGGGTTCCACTGAAGCTTTCTTT
CDR3: CASSPTEGDRGSTEAFF
D: TRBD1
J: TRBJ1-1
V: TRBV13
size: .

DNA: TGTGCCAGCAGTCTAAGGACTAGCGGGGTGTACCAAGAGACCCAGTACTTC
CDR3: CASSLRTSGVYQETQYF
D: TRBD2
J: TRBJ2-5
V: TRBV27
size: .

DNA: TGCAGCGTTGAAGATGGGGGGGCTAACTATGGCTACACCTTC
CDR3: CSVEDGGANYGYTF
D: .
J: TRBJ1-2
V: TRBV29-1
size: .